The clone carrying this TCR beta chain was seen repeatedly, ten times or more. The antigen remains undetermined. The 5'RACE template-switching step produced TCR cDNA and added a universal primer site and UMIs. TCRdb called the 5' RACE reads again in MiXCR, with one record for every CDR3 protein. The table has 250,000 or so distinct CDR3 sequences, approximately 3.6% seen once. The data belong to a study of T cells after yellow fever vaccination. Study-level findings and limits: Booster sampling recovered most clones from primary vaccination (roughly 97% CD4, roughly 88% CD8).

Germline CDR1 SEHNR, CDR2 FQNEAQ (reference sequence). This CDR3 has 14 amino acids. The V gene lost 0 bases and the J gene lost 9 bases, with 12 bases spanning the gap. The sample was PBMCs, taken 15 days after the yellow fever booster vaccination. The receptor comes from a man aged 18 to 29 who received the YFV17D yellow fever vaccine. V is TRBV7-9 and J is TRBJ2-1, with D maybe TRBD2 (6 bases). CDR3 in DNA: TGTGCCAGCAGCTTAGCTGGGGGGTCGGTTGAGCAGTTCTTC. Translated: CASSLAGGSVEQFF.